This T cell receptor (beta chain) was sequenced for a study of blood T cell repertoires in COVID-19 (dated by TCRdb to about 2020). As for the study more broadly: Collaborator samples came from the United States, Italy and Spain and covered acute and convalescent phases of COVID-19. The material from the prospective study consisted of cDNA or gDNA derived from T cells, B-cell-depleted T cells, or PBMCs. Subjects who had been exposed to COVID-19, were actively infected with it, or had recovered from it provided the deeply sampled blood TCRbeta repertoires that made up the dataset. A freely available public database, intended as a resource for researchers studying the immune response to SARS-CoV-2, is where the repertoires were released. Samples came from the ongoing ImmuneRACE study (first 160 participants) plus 1,254 subjects from 6 global collaborators. A de-identified subject ID, COVID-19 status, age in years and sex were almost always included in the sample metadata. Where available, HLA class I and class II types were taken from metadata supplied by the sample provider and were not determined by assay-based typing.

Another Seattle source contributed samples from volunteer blood donors who had recovered from COVID-19. Collaborating institutions collected whole blood in K2EDTA tubes following their own protocols. For TCRbeta analysis, collaborator samples were shipped as frozen whole blood, as isolated PBMCs, or as DNA extracted from either sample type. The CDR3 sequence holds 15 residues, the cysteine and phenylalanine included. This entry keeps only the CDR3 DNA: 45 bases, framed from base 1. The germline V and J ends show losses of 0 bases and 3 bases respectively, and no gene match explains 2 bases of the junction. Sequences MNHEY (CDR1) and SMNVEV (CDR2) are obtained from the germline V gene (reference sequence). What the research found in general, with its limitations: How much clinical and demographic metadata was included differed by source and by participant, and the metadata was provided uncurated.

The table lists this clone with a count of one. There is no known antigen for this receptor. Per-nucleotide qualities are absent, and no much larger clonotype sits a single base away. TCRbeta CDR3 regions were amplified from genomic DNA using the immunoSEQ Assay, a bias-controlled multiplex PCR. The authors processed their data as follows. Nucleated cell counts per sample were estimated from amplification of reference gene primers within the assay. To quantify the absolute abundance of each unique TCRbeta CDR3 rearrangement, sequence reads were collapsed and filtered. Productive Simpson clonality was computed per sample as the square root of Simpson's diversity index over productive rearrangements. The table comes from immuneACCESS by way of TCRdb, which keeps in-frame sequences with V and J called. Part of the clones is missing from these tables; in studies checked, under half for an unresolved V gene and the rest for unknown reasons. That table gives V, J and clone size, and the DNA gave D and trimming. The sample includes over 120,000 clones, with about four fifths observed a single time. Around 3.8% of the sample is taken by the ten largest.

The sample comprised peripheral blood. This receptor chain uses TRBV27 and TRBJ2-3; 8 bases in the junction line up with TRBD2. This receptor was identified in a man between 65 and 85 years old who had recovered from COVID-19. In nucleotide form, the sequence is TGTGCCAGCAGTTTATCTAGCGGGGTAACAGATACGCAGTATTTT. Translated, this is CASSLSSGVTDTQYF.